Listed below are T cell receptor beta chains from one sample, sequenced in a study of T cells in Graves' hyperthyroidism and ophthalmopathy. MiXCR, applied by TCRdb to the multiplex PCR reads, yields one record per CDR3 protein. The sample lists 380,000 or so distinct CDR3 sequences; 15% to 20% were seen once. Sequencing was performed on blood. Receptors originate from a woman aged 18-29 years with Graves' hyperthyroidism. Both conserved end residues are part of each CDR3. The order of the fields is V gene, D gene, J gene, clone size, CDR3 protein, CDR3 DNA. A D gene is named only where the DNA matches it firmly. Clone size, where shown, is once, few, many, or a class for clones that have expanded.

V gene: TRBV30
D gene: NA
J gene: TRBJ2-7
clone size: few
CDR3 protein: CAWSPYPEVHEQYF
CDR3 DNA: TGTGCCTGGAGTCCCTACCCGGAGGTCCACGAGCAGTACTTC

V gene: TRBV12-3/TRBV12-4
D gene: TRBD2
J gene: TRBJ2-7
clone size: many
CDR3 protein: CASSFLAGGLYEQYF
CDR3 DNA: TGTGCCAGCAGTTTTCTAGCGGGGGGCCTCTACGAGCAGTACTTC

V gene: TRBV12-3/TRBV12-4
D gene: NA
J gene: TRBJ1-2
clone size: many
CDR3 protein: CASRPGGRANYGYTF
CDR3 DNA: TGTGCCAGCAGACCCGGGGGCAGGGCGAACTATGGCTACACCTTC

V gene: TRBV10-3
D gene: NA
J gene: TRBJ2-5
clone size: many
CDR3 protein: CAISESTLGRETQYF
CDR3 DNA: TGTGCCATCAGTGAGTCCACCCTGGGTCGAGAGACCCAGTACTTC

V gene: TRBV6-5
D gene: TRBD2
J gene: TRBJ2-2
clone size: many
CDR3 protein: CASSYGRAGELFF
CDR3 DNA: TGTGCCAGCAGTTACGGGAGGGCCGGGGAGCTGTTTTTT

V gene: TRBV11-2
D gene: NA
J gene: TRBJ1-1
clone size: many
CDR3 protein: CASSWKNTEAFF
CDR3 DNA: TGTGCCAGCAGCTGGAAGAACACTGAAGCTTTCTTT

V gene: TRBV6-1
D gene: NA
J gene: TRBJ2-7
clone size: NA
CDR3 protein: CASSELDYLSYEQYF
CDR3 DNA: TGTGCCAGCAGTGAATTGGACTACCTCTCCTACGAGCAGTACTTC

V gene: TRBV27
D gene: NA
J gene: TRBJ2-7
clone size: many
CDR3 protein: CASSPGSGTEQYF
CDR3 DNA: TGTGCCAGCAGCCCAGGGTCAGGGACCGAGCAGTACTTC

V gene: TRBV30
D gene: TRBD2
J gene: TRBJ2-7
clone size: many
CDR3 protein: CAWSGGGSSKQYF
CDR3 DNA: TGTGCCTGGAGTGGGGGAGGGAGCAGTAAGCAGTACTTC

V gene: TRBV20-1
D gene: TRBD1
J gene: TRBJ2-5
clone size: many
CDR3 protein: CSARDPRGRETQYF
CDR3 DNA: TGCAGTGCTAGAGATCCAAGGGGGCGAGAGACCCAGTACTTC

V gene: TRBV7-9
D gene: TRBD2
J gene: TRBJ2-7
clone size: NA
CDR3 protein: CASSRGLAGGSYEQYF
CDR3 DNA: TGTGCCAGCAGCAGAGGACTAGCGGGGGGCTCCTACGAGCAGTACTTC

V gene: TRBV27
D gene: NA
J gene: TRBJ2-2
clone size: many
CDR3 protein: CASSPSHTGELFF
CDR3 DNA: TGTGCCAGCAGTCCGTCCCACACCGGGGAGCTGTTTTTT

V gene: TRBV5-1
D gene: NA
J gene: TRBJ1-1
clone size: many
CDR3 protein: CASSLLTNMNTEAFF
CDR3 DNA: TGCGCCAGCAGCCTTTTGACAAACATGAACACTGAAGCTTTCTTT

V gene: TRBV10-3
D gene: NA
J gene: TRBJ2-5
clone size: many
CDR3 protein: CAIRDILQETQYF
CDR3 DNA: TGTGCCATCAGGGACATCTTACAAGAGACCCAGTACTTC

V gene: TRBV6-1
D gene: NA
J gene: TRBJ1-2
clone size: NA
CDR3 protein: CAISGTPGGGYTF
CDR3 DNA: TGTGCCATCTCCGGGACACCTGGGGGTGGCTACACCTTC